These 30 T cell receptor beta chains originate from one sample sequenced in a study of T cell responses to AZD1222 COVID-19 vaccine. Generated by immunoSEQ multiplex PCR, the TCRdb table keeps only in-frame clones and is missing some. Of 150,000 to 200,000 clones in the sample, 85% to 95% were seen once. Sequencing used peripheral blood, obtained 28 days after the second dose of the MenACWY control vaccine. The receptors shown here come from an adult who received the MenACWY meningococcal vaccine as a control.

The chain carries TRBV6-2 or TRBV6-3 and TRBJ2-2; D is unresolved. There are 14 residues in the CDR3. Trimming cost V 8 bases and J 0 bases, with 10 bases left between them. Germline CDR1 and CDR2: MNHEY and SVGEGT. The CDR3 region is CASRLSANTGELFF. The CDR3 nucleotides are TGTGCCAGCCGCCTTTCTGCGAACACCGGGGAGCTGTTTTTT.

The V gene is TRBV9, the J gene TRBJ1-2, with 7 bases aligning to TRBD1. V dropped 0 bases and J dropped 8; count of bases not matched to a gene: 13. CDR3 length: 16 amino acids. Germline V gene sequence: CDR1 SGDLS, CDR2 YYNGEE. As DNA, the CDR3 is TGTGCCAGCAGCGTAGTGGAGCGAGGAGACAGGGCGGGCTACACCTTC. Translating it yields CASSVVERGDRAGYTF.

CDR3 in amino acids: CASSEGTGSSYEQYF. The CDR3 DNA reads as TGTGCCAGCAGTGAAGGGACAGGGAGCTCCTACGAGCAGTACTTC. V usage is TRBV6-1 and J usage is TRBJ2-7, with 8 bases identical to TRBD1. J was trimmed by 0 bases and V by 1 base; bases with no gene match: 2. The CDR3 contains 15 residues. The V gene's germline CDR1 is MNHNS and CDR2 SASEGT.

For this clone: The identical CDR3 is also encoded by other nucleotide sequences in the sample. The V call is TRBV7-3, the J call TRBJ2-3; D not certain. CDR1 SGHTA and CDR2 FQGTGA come from the germline V gene. The CDR3 has 12 amino acids. Trimming removed 5 bases from V and 3 bases from J, with 6 bases in between. The CDR3 DNA follows: TGTGCCAGCAGCCTAGGAACAGATACGCAGTATTTT. As protein: CASSLGTDTQYF.

V gene TRBV11-2 combines with J gene TRBJ2-5; 8 bases line up with TRBD2. This CDR3 contains 13 residues. Germline V gives CDR1 SGHAT, CDR2 FQNNGV. V was pared by 3 bases and J by 3 bases, with 0 bases of the junction left unmatched. The chain's CDR3 is CASSFGGEETQYF. The CDR3 nucleotides read TGTGCCAGCAGCTTCGGGGGGGAAGAGACCCAGTACTTC.

J is TRBJ2-7 and V is TRBV7-2; D call uncertain. Germline V lookup: CDR1 SGHTA, CDR2 FQGNSA. This CDR3 contains 14 residues. Trimming cost V 2 bases and J 2 bases, with 10 bases left between them. The CDR3 sequence: CASSLNPPTYEQYF. The CDR3 region has the DNA TGTGCCAGCAGCTTAAACCCGCCTACCTACGAGCAGTACTTC.

The chain has TRBV6-5 and TRBJ2-5; D is uncertain. This CDR3 is built from 13 residues. Trimming took off 6 bases at V and 4 bases at J, with 12 bases between the two ends. Germline-derived CDR1 and CDR2 are MNHEY and SVGAGI. CDR3 nucleotides: TGTGCCAGCAGCCTTCAGAGTGGAGAGACCCAGTACTTC. The encoded protein is CASSLQSGETQYF.

For the CDR3, the DNA is TGTGCCAGCAGCCAAGGATCCAGGGCAAGGGGCTACACCTTC. This encodes CASSQGSRARGYTF. The V gene is TRBV3-1 (or the pseudogene TRBV3-2), the J gene TRBJ1-2; a weak D match, TRBD1 (5 bases). This CDR3 contains 14 residues. Trimming left V 1 base short and J 8 bases short, with 14 bases between. The germline CDR1 and CDR2 sequences are LGHDT and YNNKEL (reference sequence).

The chain couples TRBV7-2 to TRBJ1-5; D is unclear. CDR3 length: 16 residues. Trimming took off 1 base at V and 7 bases at J, with 17 bases between the two ends. CDR1 is SGHTA, CDR2 FQGNSA, per germline. The chain's CDR3 is CASSLGPTGVRQPQHF. The CDR3 nucleotides read TGTGCCAGCAGCTTAGGACCTACGGGTGTCCGGCAGCCCCAGCATTTT. Based on the CDR3 plus reference TRBV7-2 and TRBJ1-5, the full variable domain is GAGVSQSPSNKVTEKGKDVELRCDPISGHTALYWYRQSLGQGLEFLIYFQGNSAPDKSGLPSDRFSAERTGGSVSTLTIQRTQQEDSAVYLCASSLGPTGVRQPQHFGDGTRLSIL.

The chain recombines TRBV24-1 with TRBJ2-1; 9 nucleotides align to TRBD2. Trimming at V came to 3 bases and at J to 7 bases, leaving 9 bases not matched to a gene. The V gene's germline CDR1 is KGHDR and CDR2 SFDVKD. The CDR3 contains 16 residues. CDR3 in DNA: TGTGCCACCAGTGATGGGGGGACTAGCAAAAGGAATGAGCAGTTCTTC. This translates into CATSDGGTSKRNEQFF.

The chain uses TRBV5-1 and TRBJ1-1; D remains ambiguous. Trimming cost V 2 bases and J 1 base, with 6 bases left between them. The CDR3 extends over 13 amino acids. Germline V gene lookup returns CDR1 SGHRS and CDR2 YFSETQ. The CDR3 DNA follows: TGCGCCAGCAGCTTCAATCAGAACACTGAAGCTTTCTTT. This gives the protein CASSFNQNTEAFF.

This clone was counted a few times. This rearrangement joins TRBV6-5 to TRBJ1-2; D remains ambiguous. The V gene lost 8 bases and the J gene lost 0 bases, with 16 bases spanning the gap. Per germline, CDR1 MNHEY and CDR2 SVGAGI. The length of the CDR3 is 15 residues. The chain's CDR3 is CASHGEAEANYGYTF. The DNA of the CDR3 is TGTGCCAGCCACGGGGAGGCGGAAGCTAACTATGGCTACACCTTC.

Comment on this clone: The junction departs from germline at one end; a sequencing error may be responsible. This chain joins TRBV7-7 and TRBJ1-1, with D unclear. CDR1 SSHAT and CDR2 FNYEAQ come from the germline V gene (reference sequence). CDR3 length: 13 residues. The CDR3, as DNA: TGTGCTAGCAGCCCCGGACCGAACACTGAAGCTTTCTTT. Its translation: CASSPGPNTEAFF.

The rearrangement links TRBV5-5 to TRBJ2-1, with D perhaps matching TRBD1 or TRBD2 (6 bases each). The CDR3 has 17 residues. CDR1 and CDR2 from the germline V gene are SGHKS and YYEKEE (reference sequence). The ends were cut back, 0 bases at V and 6 bases at J, with 19 bases in the middle. The CDR3 bases are TGTGCCAGCAGCTTGGCCTTTATTGGAAAGGGGGGCAATGAGCAGTTCTTC. Protein sequence: CASSLAFIGKGGNEQFF. Based on the CDR3 plus reference TRBV5-5 and TRBJ2-1, the full variable domain is DAGVTQSPTHLIKTRGQQVTLRCSPISGHKSVSWYQQVLGQGPQFIFQYYEKEERGRGNFPDRFSARQFPNYSSELNVNALLLGDSALYLCASSLAFIGKGGNEQFFGPGTRLTVL.

The chain links TRBV4-2 to TRBJ2-2; D perhaps matches TRBD2 (6 bases). The CDR3 totals 16 residues. The V end was cut by 1 base, the J end by 5 bases, with 14 bases between. CDR1 is LGHNA, CDR2 YNFKEQ, per germline. The CDR3 protein is CASSQVSSVGTGELFF. CDR3 DNA sequence: TGTGCCAGCAGCCAAGTTTCTAGCGTCGGAACCGGGGAGCTGTTTTTT.

This clone was counted a few times. The chain combines TRBV5-4 with TRBJ1-5; D is unclear. CDR1 SGHNT and CDR2 YYREEE come from the germline V gene (reference sequence). This CDR3 is 14 amino acids long. The V end was cut by 0 bases, the J end by 4 bases, with 8 bases between. This CDR3 reads CASSLDGKNQPQHF. In DNA, the CDR3 is TGTGCCAGCAGCTTGGACGGGAAAAATCAGCCCCAGCATTTT. Full variable domain (missing parts from reference TRBV5-4 and TRBJ1-5): ETGVTQSPTHLIKTRGQQVTLRCSSQSGHNTVSWYQQALGQGPQFIFQYYREEENGRGNFPPRFSGLQFPNYSSELNVNALELDDSALYLCASSLDGKNQPQHFGDGTRLSIL.

The chain employs TRBV5-1 and TRBJ1-4, with D perhaps matching TRBD1 (6 bases). The CDR3 has 13 amino acids. Trimming removed 2 bases from V and 10 bases from J, with 12 bases in between. Germline V gene sequence: CDR1 SGHRS, CDR2 YFSETQ. The CDR3 protein is CASSLDRSGKLFF. The CDR3 DNA reads TGCGCCAGCAGCTTAGACAGGAGCGGAAAACTGTTTTTT.

The chain has TRBV28 and TRBJ1-2; D gene unclear. From germline, CDR1 is MDHEN and CDR2 SYDVKM. V was shortened by 6 bases and J by 8 bases, with 16 bases between the two germline ends. This CDR3 is built from 13 residues. CDR3 amino acids: CASSLPPVGGYTF. The CDR3 DNA follows: TGTGCCAGCAGCCTCCCCCCGGTGGGGGGCTACACCTTC.

The chain uses TRBV24-1 and TRBJ2-3; 7 nucleotides agree with TRBD1. CDR3 length: 17 amino acids. Germline loops: CDR1 KGHDR, CDR2 SFDVKD. Trimming removed 4 bases from V and 0 bases from J; junction bases left unmatched: 9. The CDR3 nucleotides read TGTGCCACCAGTGACTCCTACAGGGGCCCGAGCACAGATACGCAGTATTTT. Translating it yields CATSDSYRGPSTDTQYF.

The chain recombines TRBV18 with TRBJ2-1; 7 bases are shared with TRBD2. The CDR3 length is 12 residues. Trimming at V came to 3 bases and at J to 14 bases, leaving 7 bases not matched to a gene. Germline CDR1 KGHSH, CDR2 LQKENI. CDR3 in amino acids: CASSPGLVGEFF. The CDR3 DNA is TGTGCCAGCTCACCCGGACTAGTAGGGGAGTTCTTC.

This clone has more than one count but fewer than ten. V gene TRBV29-1 combines with J gene TRBJ1-1; D is unresolved. The CDR3 has 12 amino acids. V lost 6 bases to trimming and J lost 1 base, with 9 bases between them. Germline CDR1 SQVTM, CDR2 ANQGSEA. CDR3 in amino acids: CSVPDTNTEAFF. CDR3 bases: TGCAGCGTCCCCGATACGAACACTGAAGCTTTCTTT.

The rearrangement joins TRBV30 to TRBJ1-6; TRBD1 is a possible D gene (5 bases). The germline V and J ends were trimmed by 4 bases and 8 bases, with 18 bases remaining between them. Germline V lookup: CDR1 GTSNPN, CDR2 SVGIG (reference sequence). This CDR3 is 15 amino acids long. This CDR3 reads CAWKTQTGGYSPLHF. DNA of the CDR3: TGTGCCTGGAAGACCCAGACCGGGGGTTATTCACCCCTCCACTTT.

The rearrangement links TRBV7-3 to TRBJ1-1; 8 nucleotides agree with TRBD1. J was trimmed by 3 bases and V by 4 bases; bases with no gene match: 7. The CDR3 length is 15 residues. Looked up from germline, CDR1 is SGHTA and CDR2 is FQGTGA. The CDR3 protein is CASSSTGDGYTEAFF. The CDR3 DNA is TGTGCCAGCAGCTCGACAGGGGATGGCTACACTGAAGCTTTCTTT.

The V and J genes are TRBV7-9 and TRBJ1-6; 9 bases match TRBD1. Germline V gives CDR1 SEHNR, CDR2 FQNEAQ (reference sequence). This CDR3 is 19 amino acids long. V lost 1 base and J lost 4; bases outside the gene matches: 11. The CDR3 region is CASSLDSLGQGWYNSPLHF. DNA of the CDR3: TGTGCCAGCAGCTTAGACTCCCTGGGACAGGGATGGTATAATTCACCCCTCCACTTT.

The gene calls are TRBV9 and TRBJ2-1, with D perhaps given as TRBD1 or TRBD2 (5 bases each). Trimming shortened V by 0 bases and J by 7 bases, and 11 bases separated the two germline ends. Germline V gene sequence: CDR1 SGDLS, CDR2 YYNGEE. The CDR3 has 14 amino acids. CDR3 loop: CASSVVSGANEQFF. The CDR3 DNA reads as TGTGCCAGCAGCGTAGTATCCGGGGCTAATGAGCAGTTCTTC.

V usage is TRBV28 and J usage is TRBJ2-5; the match to TRBD2 covers 9 bases. V was pared by 6 bases and J by 3 bases, with 2 bases of the junction left unmatched. Per germline, CDR1 MDHEN and CDR2 SYDVKM. This CDR3 comprises 13 residues. The DNA of the CDR3 is TGTGCCAGCAGGACTAGCGGCGAAGAGACCCAGTACTTC. Encoded protein: CASRTSGEETQYF.

This chain links TRBV5-1 with TRBJ1-2; 8 nucleotides align to TRBD1. There are 15 residues in the CDR3. Germline CDR1 and CDR2: SGHRS and YFSETQ. The J segment lost 5 bases and the V segment lost 0 bases, leaving 6 bases of the junction unmatched. DNA for the CDR3: TGCGCCAGCAGCTTGGGCAGGGGGCCTGGGTATGGCTACACCTTC. Protein sequence: CASSLGRGPGYGYTF. Full variable domain (missing parts from reference TRBV5-1 and TRBJ1-2): KAGVTQTPRYLIKTRGQQVTLSCSPISGHRSVSWYQQTPGQGLQFLFEYFSETQRNKGNFPGRFSGRQFSNSRSEMNVSTLELGDSALYLCASSLGRGPGYGYTFGSGTRLTVV.

The chain recombines TRBV3-1 (or the pseudogene TRBV3-2) with TRBJ2-6; D might be TRBD1 or TRBD2, each matching 6 bases. Deletions cut 4 bases from V and 1 base from J, with 8 bases between. Germline CDR1 is LGHDT and CDR2 is YNNKEL (reference sequence). CDR3 length: 15 residues. Here the CDR3 DNA reads TGTGCCAGCAGCCGGGGGGCGTCTGGGGCCAACGTCCTGACTTTC. Amino acids: CASSRGASGANVLTF.

The chain carries TRBV11-2 and TRBJ1-6, with TRBD1 as a possible D gene (5 bases). The CDR3 sequence is 15 residues long. V was pared by 1 base and J by 10 bases, with 14 bases between. Germline assignment: CDR1 SGHAT and CDR2 FQNNGV. In DNA form, the CDR3 reads TGTGCCAGCAGCTTAGTAGTGGGAGGGGTCTCACCCCTCCACTTT. Translated, it gives CASSLVVGGVSPLHF. Full variable domain (outside the CDR3, taken from reference TRBV11-2 and TRBJ1-6): EAGVAQSPRYKIIEKRQSVAFWCNPISGHATLYWYQQILGQGPKLLIQFQNNGVVDDSQLPKDRFSAERLKGVDSTLKIQPAKLEDSAVYLCASSLVVGGVSPLHFGNGTRLTVT.

V gene TRBV4-2 combines with J gene TRBJ1-2; TRBD1 agrees at 8 bases. The J segment lost 8 bases and the V segment lost 1 base, leaving 27 bases of the junction unmatched. Germline V CDR1 and CDR2: LGHNA, YNFKEQ. There are 21 residues in the CDR3. This CDR3 is CASSQGTGSTYTRSGSRGYTF. The CDR3 nucleotides read TGTGCCAGCAGCCAAGGGACAGGGTCAACCTATACCAGGTCGGGAAGCCGGGGCTACACCTTC.